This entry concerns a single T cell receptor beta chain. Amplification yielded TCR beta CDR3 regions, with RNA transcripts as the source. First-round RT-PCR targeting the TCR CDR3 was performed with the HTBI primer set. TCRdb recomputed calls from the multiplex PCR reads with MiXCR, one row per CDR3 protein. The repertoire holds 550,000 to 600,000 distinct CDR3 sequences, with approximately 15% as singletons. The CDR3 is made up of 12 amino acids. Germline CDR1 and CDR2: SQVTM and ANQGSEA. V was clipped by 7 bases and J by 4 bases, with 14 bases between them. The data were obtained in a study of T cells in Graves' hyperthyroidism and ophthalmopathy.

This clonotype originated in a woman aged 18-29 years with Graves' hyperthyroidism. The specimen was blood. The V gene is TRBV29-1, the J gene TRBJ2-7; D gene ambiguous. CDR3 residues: CSAQDGLYEQYF. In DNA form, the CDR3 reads TGCAGCGCTCAGGACGGGCTATACGAGCAGTACTTC.